This T cell receptor beta chain was identified during a study of CD8+ T cells in alopecia areata. Turning to the study itself: Those patients who were treated received oral tofacitinib, which was given at 5 to 10 mg twice daily for moderate-to-severe alopecia areata. Study-level results: Affected lesional scalp, above all in alopecia totalis/universalis, was more clonal than normal scalp.

cDNA serving as the sequencing template came from extracted, reverse transcribed RNA. Using immunoSEQ multiplex PCR, the repertoire was profiled, and TCRdb retains in-frame clones only, with some absent. The sample shows just over 150,000 clones, around half of them seen only once. This CDR3 has 14 amino acids. Germline CDR1 reads MNHNY; CDR2 reads SVGAGI (reference sequence). V was cut by 2 bases and J by 1 base, with 5 bases left in between. This clone was recorded a few times. Its antigen is undetermined. The sequence derives from a human donor with alopecia areata. The chain combines TRBV6-6 with TRBJ2-2; D is undetermined. The sample in question was CD8+ T cells sorted from blood, obtained at week 0. This chain's CDR3 is CASSYNKNTGELFF. The DNA for the CDR3 is TGTGCCAGCAGTTACAACAAGAACACCGGGGAGCTGTTTTTT.